Below are 25 T cell receptor beta chains sequenced from a single sample in a study of blood T cell repertoires in COVID-19. Clones were read by immunoSEQ multiplex PCR, and TCRdb kept only the in-frame ones, dropping some. The sample carries about 140,000 clones, more than 70% recorded once. What was sequenced was peripheral blood. These receptors were collected from a woman aged 55-69 years with acute or convalescent COVID-19.

The chain recombines TRBV27 with TRBJ2-5; maybe TRBD2 (5 bases). The CDR3 has 13 residues. Germline CDR1 and CDR2: MNHEY and SMNVEV (reference sequence). V lost 3 bases and J lost 5, with 10 bases in between. CDR3 region: CASSFGIGETQYF. The CDR3 DNA reads as TGTGCCAGCAGTTTCGGGATTGGTGAGACCCAGTACTTC.

The chain combines TRBV5-1 with TRBJ2-5, with 11 bases identical to TRBD2. The V gene end was trimmed by 2 bases and the J gene end by 2 bases; junction bases not matched to a gene: 14. The V gene's germline CDR1 is SGHRS and CDR2 YFSETQ. The CDR3 runs 19 residues. The DNA of the CDR3 is TGCGCCAGCAGCTTTAATTTAGCGGGGGGGCAAAGATCTCAAGAGACCCAGTACTTC. This translates into CASSFNLAGGQRSQETQYF. The full variable domain, its missing parts supplied by reference TRBV5-1 and TRBJ2-5, is KAGVTQTPRYLIKTRGQQVTLSCSPISGHRSVSWYQQTPGQGLQFLFEYFSETQRNKGNFPGRFSGRQFSNSRSEMNVSTLELGDSALYLCASSFNLAGGQRSQETQYFGPGTRLLVL.

The V call is TRBV7-9, the J call TRBJ1-5, with 8 nucleotides matching TRBD1. J gave up 0 bases and V 5 bases, and 3 bases lay outside the gene matches. There are 15 residues in the CDR3. Germline V gene data show CDR1 as SEHNR and CDR2 as FQNEAQ (reference sequence). The CDR3 sequence: CASSPGTGSNQPQHF. The CDR3, as DNA: TGTGCCAGCAGCCCGGGGACAGGTAGCAATCAGCCCCAGCATTTT. Supplemented by reference TRBV7-9 and TRBJ1-5, the full variable domain reads DTGVSQNPRHKITKRGQNVTFRCDPISEHNRLYWYRQTLGQGPEFLTYFQNEAQLEKSRLLSDRFSAERPKGSFSTLEIQRTEQGDSAMYLCASSPGTGSNQPQHFGDGTRLSIL.

This chain's CDR3 is CASSGPRGGRYGYTF. Here the CDR3 DNA reads TGTGCCAGCAGCGGGCCCCGCGGGGGCCGGTATGGCTACACCTTC. V and J are TRBV9 and TRBJ1-2, with D perhaps TRBD1 (6 bases). This CDR3 has 15 residues. Between the trimmed V and J ends, which lost 3 bases and 5 bases, there was a span of 17 bases. Looked up from germline, CDR1 is SGDLS and CDR2 is YYNGEE. The entire variable domain, with the rest obtained from reference TRBV9 and TRBJ1-2, is as follows: DSGVTQTPKHLITATGQRVTLRCSPRSGDLSVYWYQQSLDQGLQFLIQYYNGEERAKGNILERFSAQQFPDLHSELNLSSLELGDSALYFCASSGPRGGRYGYTFGSGTRLTVV.

The chain joins TRBV7-8 to TRBJ1-1; the match to TRBD1 covers 7 bases. Germline V lookup: CDR1 SGHVS, CDR2 FQNEAQ. J gave up 1 base and V 5 bases, and 16 bases lay outside the gene matches. This CDR3 contains 18 residues. CDR3 loop: CASSRQGAAAHKNTEAFF. As DNA, the CDR3 is TGTGCCAGCAGCCGACAGGGTGCGGCCGCTCATAAGAACACTGAAGCTTTCTTT.

As to this clone: Its ends do not fully match the called genes, so a read error is possible. The chain joins TRBV7-7 to TRBJ2-7; 8 nucleotides agree with TRBD2. Per the germline V gene, CDR1 is SSHAT and CDR2 is FNYEAQ (reference sequence). The CDR3 is 14 residues long. As DNA, the CDR3 is TGTGCTAGCAGCGCAGCGGGGGCACCCTACGAGCAGTACTTC. Its translation is CASSAAGAPYEQYF.

The chain employs TRBV30 and TRBJ1-1, with D perhaps TRBD1 (5 bases). V dropped 0 bases and J dropped 5 bases, with 13 bases sitting between them. Germline values: CDR1 GTSNPN, CDR2 SVGIG (reference sequence). The length of the CDR3 is 14 residues. The CDR3 DNA reads as TGTGCCTGGAGTGTCTGGGGGGAGAAGACTGAAGCTTTCTTT. It yields the protein CAWSVWGEKTEAFF.

The rearrangement joins TRBV7-2 to TRBJ2-3; 9 bases align to TRBD2. Trimming removed 5 bases from V and 2 bases from J; junction bases left unmatched: 8. The CDR3 has 16 amino acids. From germline, CDR1 is SGHTA and CDR2 FQGNSA. DNA for the CDR3: TGTGCCAGCAGCCCAATAGGCGGGGGGGTCACAGATACGCAGTATTTT. Amino acids: CASSPIGGGVTDTQYF.

J is TRBJ1-1 and V is TRBV7-9, with D perhaps TRBD1 (5 bases). The V gene lost 3 bases and the J gene lost 10 bases, with 15 bases spanning the gap. The CDR3 consists of 13 residues. Germline CDR1 and CDR2: SEHNR and FQNEAQ (reference sequence). The CDR3: CASSLGLPGGAFF. CDR3 DNA: TGTGCCAGCAGCTTGGGTCTCCCCGGGGGAGCTTTCTTT.

This clone was found once. The rearrangement joins TRBV19 to TRBJ2-5, with 8 positions matching TRBD1. The germline V gene encodes CDR1 LNHDA and CDR2 SQIVND (reference sequence). Losses at the gene ends were 5 bases for V and 4 bases for J; bases not matched to a gene: 6. This CDR3 is built from 14 residues. Here the CDR3 DNA reads TGTGCCAGTAGTCCGACAGGGGTACCAGAGACCCAGTACTTC. This translates into CASSPTGVPETQYF.

To note about this clone: Other nucleotide sequences in the sample specify the same CDR3. The CDR3 spells CAWSPGTYEQYF. The CDR3 bases are TGTGCCTGGAGTCCCGGGACCTACGAGCAGTACTTC. The gene calls are TRBV30 and TRBJ2-7, with D tentatively TRBD2 (5 bases). The CDR3 covers 12 residues. CDR1 is GTSNPN and CDR2 is SVGIG in the germline V gene (reference sequence). V lost 2 bases and J 2 bases, leaving 7 bases between the germline ends.

The chain links TRBV24-1 to TRBJ1-4; 9 bases match TRBD1. The CDR3 has 15 residues. The V gene end was trimmed by 4 bases and the J gene end by 3 bases; junction bases not matched to a gene: 2. The germline gives CDR1 KGHDR, CDR2 SFDVKD. This chain's CDR3 is CATSETGGANEKLFF. DNA of the CDR3: TGTGCCACCAGTGAGACAGGGGGAGCTAATGAAAAACTGTTTTTT.

The chain links TRBV2 to TRBJ2-2; maybe TRBD2 (7 bases). Germline lookup yields CDR1 SNHLY and CDR2 FYNNEI. The CDR3 loop spans 12 amino acids. The V end lost 8 bases, the J end lost 6 bases, and 10 bases lay between the germline ends. In DNA, the CDR3 is TGTGCCAGCGGGGGGGCTTCCGGGGAGCTGTTTTTT. Protein: CASGGASGELFF.

This clone was observed a handful of times. This sequence joins TRBV7-2 and TRBJ2-2; tentative D call: TRBD2 (5 bases). From germline, CDR1 is SGHTA and CDR2 FQGNSA. The CDR3 spans 13 residues. Between the trimmed V and J ends, which lost 2 bases and 4 bases, there was a span of 5 bases. As DNA, the CDR3 is TGTGCCAGCAGCTTACGGGGCACCGGGGAGCTGTTTTTT. Translation gives CASSLRGTGELFF.

The V call is TRBV5-1, the J call TRBJ2-1, with 7 bases lining up with TRBD2. Looked up from germline, CDR1 is SGHRS and CDR2 is YFSETQ. The CDR3 contains 15 residues. V was clipped by 3 bases and J by 5 bases; unmatched bases: 8. The CDR3 here is CASSSLAAGDNEQFF. The DNA of the CDR3 is TGCGCCAGCAGCTCGTTAGCGGCGGGAGACAATGAGCAGTTCTTC.

V is TRBV7-3 and J is TRBJ1-2, with 8 positions matching TRBD1. CDR3 length: 14 amino acids. Germline CDR1 and CDR2: SGHTA and FQGTGA. V shed 5 bases and J 5 bases; nucleotides not matched to a gene: 7. The CDR3 DNA is TGTGCCAGCAGCCCCGGGACAGGTAGTTATGGCTACACCTTC. Its translation: CASSPGTGSYGYTF.

J is TRBJ1-2 and V is TRBV11-3, with D possibly being TRBD1 (5 bases). CDR1 SGHNT and CDR2 YENEEA come from the germline V gene. CDR3 length: 15 residues. The ends were cut back, 3 bases at V and 2 bases at J, with 13 bases in the middle. CDR3 sequence reads: CASSFTGQANYGYTF. The CDR3 nucleotides read TGTGCCAGCAGCTTTACCGGACAAGCCAACTATGGCTACACCTTC.

The DNA of the CDR3 is TGTGCCAGCAGCAAGACTAGCGGGGGGCCTTGGCAGTACTTC. Amino acids: CASSKTSGGPWQYF. The chain couples TRBV7-2 to TRBJ2-5; 13 nucleotides line up with TRBD2. The CDR3 has 14 amino acids. Trimming cost V 5 bases and J 11 bases; bases outside gene matches: 8. Germline CDR1 is SGHTA and CDR2 is FQGNSA.

V gene TRBV4-1 combines with J gene TRBJ2-7; possible D gene TRBD1, 6 bases. This CDR3 has 13 residues. Looked up from germline, CDR1 is MGHRA and CDR2 is YSYEKL. The V end lost 5 bases, the J end lost 2 bases, and 10 bases lay between the germline ends. The CDR3 DNA reads TGCGCCAGCAGCATGACAGGTCCCTACGAGCAGTACTTC. Protein sequence: CASSMTGPYEQYF.

The gene calls are TRBV16 and TRBJ1-2; a possible D gene is TRBD1 (6 bases). The V gene's germline CDR1 is KGHSY and CDR2 FQNENV. The CDR3 is made up of 15 amino acids. Trimming cost V 4 bases and J 1 base, with 13 bases left between them. CDR3 in DNA: TGTGCCAGCAGCCTATCCGCCAGGGGTAACTATGGCTACACCTTC. Its protein product is CASSLSARGNYGYTF. The full variable domain, completed using reference TRBV16 and TRBJ1-2, is GEEVAQTPKHLVRGEGQKAKLYCAPIKGHSYVFWYQQVLKNEFKFLISFQNENVFDETGMPKERFSAKCLPNSPCSLEIQATKLEDSAVYFCASSLSARGNYGYTFGSGTRLTVV.

J is TRBJ1-1 and V is TRBV18; weak D call: TRBD1 (5 bases). Germline CDR1 reads KGHSH; CDR2 reads LQKENI. Trimming took off 2 bases at V and 4 bases at J, with 14 bases between the two ends. This CDR3 contains 15 residues. CDR3 region: CASSPSREGSTEAFF. As DNA, the CDR3 is TGTGCCAGCTCACCATCTAGGGAGGGGAGCACTGAAGCTTTCTTT.

The chain uses TRBV5-1 and TRBJ2-7; D may be TRBD2 (6 bases). V gave up 7 bases and J gave up 3 bases, with 8 bases separating them. Per the germline V gene, CDR1 is SGHRS and CDR2 is YFSETQ. There are 11 residues in the CDR3. The CDR3 loop is CASRLGYEQYF. CDR3 nucleotides: TGCGCCAGCCGACTAGGCTACGAGCAGTACTTC.

V usage is TRBV9 and J usage is TRBJ2-5; 10 bases align to TRBD2. The trim removed 0 bases at V and 5 bases at J, leaving 4 bases unmatched. The CDR3 is 15 amino acids. Germline lookup yields CDR1 SGDLS and CDR2 YYNGEE. CDR3 sequence reads: CASSVELAGIETQYF. The CDR3 nucleotides read TGTGCCAGCAGCGTAGAACTAGCGGGGATCGAGACCCAGTACTTC.

The chain carries TRBV28 and TRBJ1-2; 10 nucleotides match TRBD1. This CDR3 has 15 amino acids. Trimming cost V 7 bases and J 4 bases; bases outside gene matches: 9. The V gene's germline CDR1 is MDHEN and CDR2 SYDVKM. This CDR3 is CASTSGTGDRYGYTF. The CDR3 DNA follows: TGTGCCAGCACCTCAGGGACAGGGGACCGCTATGGCTACACCTTC.

The chain joins TRBV29-1 to TRBJ2-7; TRBD2 matches at 11 bases. Germline assignment: CDR1 SQVTM and CDR2 ANQGSEA. Germline trimming cut 4 bases from V and 3 bases from J; bases unmatched to any gene: 2. The CDR3 has 13 residues. The CDR3 DNA follows: TGCAGCGTTGTAACTAGCGGGGGCTACGAGCAGTACTTC. It specifies CSVVTSGGYEQYF.